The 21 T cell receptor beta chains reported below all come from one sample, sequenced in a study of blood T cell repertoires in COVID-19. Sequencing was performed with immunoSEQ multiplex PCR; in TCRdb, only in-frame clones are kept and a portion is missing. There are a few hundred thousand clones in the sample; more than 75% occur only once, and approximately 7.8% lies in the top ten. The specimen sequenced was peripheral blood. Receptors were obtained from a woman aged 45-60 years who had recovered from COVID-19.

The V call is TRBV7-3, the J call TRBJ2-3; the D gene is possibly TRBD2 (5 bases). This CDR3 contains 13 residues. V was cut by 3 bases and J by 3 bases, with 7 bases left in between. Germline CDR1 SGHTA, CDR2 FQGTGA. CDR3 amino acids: CASSFRRTDTQYF. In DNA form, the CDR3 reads TGTGCCAGCAGCTTTCGGAGGACAGATACGCAGTATTTT. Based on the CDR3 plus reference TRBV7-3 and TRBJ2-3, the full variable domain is GAGVSQTPSNKVTEKGKYVELRCDPISGHTALYWYRQSLGQGPEFLIYFQGTGAADDSGLPNDRFFAVRPEGSVSTLKIQRTERGDSAVYLCASSFRRTDTQYFGPGTRLTVL.

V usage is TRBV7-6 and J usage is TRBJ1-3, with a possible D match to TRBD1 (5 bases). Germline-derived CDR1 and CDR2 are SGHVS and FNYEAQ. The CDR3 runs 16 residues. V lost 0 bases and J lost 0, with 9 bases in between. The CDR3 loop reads CASSLASGGSGNTIYF. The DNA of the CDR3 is TGTGCCAGCAGCTTAGCGTCGGGGGGCTCTGGAAACACCATATATTTT.

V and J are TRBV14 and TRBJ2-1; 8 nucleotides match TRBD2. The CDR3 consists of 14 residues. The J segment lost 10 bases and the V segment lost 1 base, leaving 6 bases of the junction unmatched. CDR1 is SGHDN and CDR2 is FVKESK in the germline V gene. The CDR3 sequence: CASSQASGGGEQFF. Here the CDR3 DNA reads TGTGCCAGCAGCCAAGCATCCGGCGGGGGGGAGCAGTTCTTC.

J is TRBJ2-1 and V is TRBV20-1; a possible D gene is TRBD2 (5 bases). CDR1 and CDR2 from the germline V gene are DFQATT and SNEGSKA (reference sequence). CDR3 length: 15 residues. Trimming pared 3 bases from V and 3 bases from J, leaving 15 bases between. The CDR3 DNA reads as TGCAGTGCTAGTTCCGGGCGGGCCTTCTACAATGAGCAGTTCTTC. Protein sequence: CSASSGRAFYNEQFF.

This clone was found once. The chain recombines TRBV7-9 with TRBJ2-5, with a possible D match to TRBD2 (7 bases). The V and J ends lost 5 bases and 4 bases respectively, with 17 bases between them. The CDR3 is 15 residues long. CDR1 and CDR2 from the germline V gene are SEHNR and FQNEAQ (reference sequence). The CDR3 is CASSHWRGGRETQYF. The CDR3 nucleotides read TGTGCCAGCAGCCACTGGAGGGGGGGCAGAGAGACCCAGTACTTC. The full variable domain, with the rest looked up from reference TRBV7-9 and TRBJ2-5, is DTGVSQNPRHKITKRGQNVTFRCDPISEHNRLYWYRQTLGQGPEFLTYFQNEAQLEKSRLLSDRFSAERPKGSFSTLEIQRTEQGDSAMYLCASSHWRGGRETQYFGPGTRLLVL.

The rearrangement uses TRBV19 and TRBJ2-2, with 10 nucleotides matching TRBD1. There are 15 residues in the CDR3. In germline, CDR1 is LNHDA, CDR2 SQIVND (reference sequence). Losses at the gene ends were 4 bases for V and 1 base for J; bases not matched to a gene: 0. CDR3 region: CASSRDRGNTGELFF. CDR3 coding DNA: TGTGCCAGTAGTAGGGACAGGGGGAACACCGGGGAGCTGTTTTTT.

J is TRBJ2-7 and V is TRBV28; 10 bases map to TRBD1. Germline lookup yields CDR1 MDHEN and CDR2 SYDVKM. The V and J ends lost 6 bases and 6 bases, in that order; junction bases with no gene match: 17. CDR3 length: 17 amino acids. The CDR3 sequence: CASSLGTGEGLGGEQYF. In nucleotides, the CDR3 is TGTGCCAGCAGCCTCGGGACAGGGGAAGGGCTGGGGGGCGAGCAGTACTTC.

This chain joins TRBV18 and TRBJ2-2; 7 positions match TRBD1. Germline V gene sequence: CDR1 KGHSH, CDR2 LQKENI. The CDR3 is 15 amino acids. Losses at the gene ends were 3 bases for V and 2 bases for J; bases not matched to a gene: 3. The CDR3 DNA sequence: TGTGCCAGCTCACCCGGGACAGAAAACACCGGGGAGCTGTTTTTT. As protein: CASSPGTENTGELFF.

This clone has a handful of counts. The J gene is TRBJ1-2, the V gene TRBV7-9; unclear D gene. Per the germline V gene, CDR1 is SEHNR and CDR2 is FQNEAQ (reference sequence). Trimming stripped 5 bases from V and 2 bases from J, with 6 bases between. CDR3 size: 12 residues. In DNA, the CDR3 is TGTGCCAGCAGCGGACTGAACTATGGCTACACCTTC. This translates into CASSGLNYGYTF.

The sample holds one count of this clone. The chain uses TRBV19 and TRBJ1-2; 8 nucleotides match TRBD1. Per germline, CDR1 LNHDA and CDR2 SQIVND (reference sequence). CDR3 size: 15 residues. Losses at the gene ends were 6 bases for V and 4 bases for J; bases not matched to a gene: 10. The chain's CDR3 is CASRPPRTGFYGYTF. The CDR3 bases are TGTGCCAGTAGACCCCCAAGGACAGGGTTCTATGGCTACACCTTC.

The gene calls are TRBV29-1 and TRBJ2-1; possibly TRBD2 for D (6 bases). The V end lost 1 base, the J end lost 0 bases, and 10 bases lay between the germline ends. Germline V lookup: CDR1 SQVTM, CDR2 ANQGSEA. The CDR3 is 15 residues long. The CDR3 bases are TGCAGCGTTGAAGCACGGGAGTTCTCCTACAATGAGCAGTTCTTC. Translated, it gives CSVEAREFSYNEQFF.

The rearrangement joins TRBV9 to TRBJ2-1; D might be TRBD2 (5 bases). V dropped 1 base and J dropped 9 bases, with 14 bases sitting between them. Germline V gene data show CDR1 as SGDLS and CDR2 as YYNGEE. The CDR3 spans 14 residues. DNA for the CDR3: TGTGCCAGCAGCGTAAGGCTAGCTGGATTTGAGCAGTTCTTC. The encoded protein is CASSVRLAGFEQFF.

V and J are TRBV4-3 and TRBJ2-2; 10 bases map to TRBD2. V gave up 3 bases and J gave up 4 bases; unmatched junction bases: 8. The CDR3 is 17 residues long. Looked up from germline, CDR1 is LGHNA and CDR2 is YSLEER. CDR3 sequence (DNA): TGCGCCAGCAGCCATTACTCAGCGGGAGGGCCCACCGGGGAGCTGTTTTTT. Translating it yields CASSHYSAGGPTGELFF.

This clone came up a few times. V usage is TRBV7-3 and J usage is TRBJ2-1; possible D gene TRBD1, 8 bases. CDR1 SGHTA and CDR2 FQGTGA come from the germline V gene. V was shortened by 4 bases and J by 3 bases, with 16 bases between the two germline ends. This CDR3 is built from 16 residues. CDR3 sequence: CASSSRGGQVYNEQFF. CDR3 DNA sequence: TGTGCCAGCAGCTCCCGCGGGGGACAGGTCTACAATGAGCAGTTCTTC.

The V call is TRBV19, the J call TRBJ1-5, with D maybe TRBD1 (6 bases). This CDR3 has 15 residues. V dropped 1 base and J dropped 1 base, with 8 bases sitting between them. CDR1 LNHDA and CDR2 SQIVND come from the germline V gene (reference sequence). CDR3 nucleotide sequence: TGTGCCAGTAGTATAGGGACAGCCAGCAATCAGCCCCAGCATTTT. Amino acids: CASSIGTASNQPQHF.

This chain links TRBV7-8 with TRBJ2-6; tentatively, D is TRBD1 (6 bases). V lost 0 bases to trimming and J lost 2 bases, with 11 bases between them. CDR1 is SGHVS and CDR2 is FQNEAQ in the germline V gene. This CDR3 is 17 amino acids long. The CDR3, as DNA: TGTGCCAGCAGCTTAGCACAGGGAATACCTGGGGCCAACGTCCTGACTTTC. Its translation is CASSLAQGIPGANVLTF.

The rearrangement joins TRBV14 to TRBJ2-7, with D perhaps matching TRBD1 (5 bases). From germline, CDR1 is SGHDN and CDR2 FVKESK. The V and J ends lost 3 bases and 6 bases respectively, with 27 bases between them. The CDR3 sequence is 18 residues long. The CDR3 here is CASSHRQMTHSRLREQYF. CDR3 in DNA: TGTGCCAGCAGCCATAGACAGATGACCCATTCCCGATTACGCGAGCAGTACTTC.

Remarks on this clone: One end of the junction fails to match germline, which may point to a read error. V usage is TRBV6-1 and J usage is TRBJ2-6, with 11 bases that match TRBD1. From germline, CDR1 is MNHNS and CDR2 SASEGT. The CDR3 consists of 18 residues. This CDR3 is CASSKAGTGGTGANVLTF. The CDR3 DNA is TGTGCCAGCAGTAAAGCCGGGACAGGGGGAACTGGGGCCAACGTCCTGACTTTC.

CDR3 in amino acids: CAISEGQGKFQPQHF. The CDR3 bases are TGTGCCATTTCGGAGGGACAGGGTAAATTTCAGCCCCAGCATTTT. The chain employs TRBV19 and TRBJ1-5; 9 nucleotides match TRBD1. Germline V gives CDR1 LNHDA, CDR2 SQIVND (reference sequence). The CDR3 length is 15 residues. V lost 10 bases and J lost 6; bases outside the gene matches: 13.

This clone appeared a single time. Written as DNA, the CDR3 is TGTGCCAGCAGTTCGGACAGGGAGGGCCGACGGTACTTC. Translated: CASSSDREGRRYF. V and J are TRBV5-5 and TRBJ2-7; a weak D match, TRBD1 (8 bases). This CDR3 is built from 13 residues. The V gene lost 5 bases and the J gene lost 12 bases, with 21 bases spanning the gap. The germline gives CDR1 SGHKS, CDR2 YYEKEE (reference sequence).

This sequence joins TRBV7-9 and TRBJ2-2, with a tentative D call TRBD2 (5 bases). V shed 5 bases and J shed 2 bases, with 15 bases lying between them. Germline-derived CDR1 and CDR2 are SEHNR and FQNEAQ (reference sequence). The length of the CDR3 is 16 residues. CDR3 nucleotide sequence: TGTGCCAGCAGCCCTAGCCGGCAGGTCAACACCGGGGAGCTGTTTTTT. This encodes CASSPSRQVNTGELFF.